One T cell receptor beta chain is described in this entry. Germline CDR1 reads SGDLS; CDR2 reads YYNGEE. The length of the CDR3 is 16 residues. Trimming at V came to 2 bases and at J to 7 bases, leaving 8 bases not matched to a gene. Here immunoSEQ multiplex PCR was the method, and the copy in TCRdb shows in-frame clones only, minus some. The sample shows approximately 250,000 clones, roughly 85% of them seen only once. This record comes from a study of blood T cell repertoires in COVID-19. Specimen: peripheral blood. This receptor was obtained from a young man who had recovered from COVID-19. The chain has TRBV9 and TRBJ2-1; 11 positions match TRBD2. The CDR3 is CASSVFSGGEANEQFF. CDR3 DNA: TGTGCCAGCAGCGTTTTTAGCGGGGGGGAGGCAAATGAGCAGTTCTTC.